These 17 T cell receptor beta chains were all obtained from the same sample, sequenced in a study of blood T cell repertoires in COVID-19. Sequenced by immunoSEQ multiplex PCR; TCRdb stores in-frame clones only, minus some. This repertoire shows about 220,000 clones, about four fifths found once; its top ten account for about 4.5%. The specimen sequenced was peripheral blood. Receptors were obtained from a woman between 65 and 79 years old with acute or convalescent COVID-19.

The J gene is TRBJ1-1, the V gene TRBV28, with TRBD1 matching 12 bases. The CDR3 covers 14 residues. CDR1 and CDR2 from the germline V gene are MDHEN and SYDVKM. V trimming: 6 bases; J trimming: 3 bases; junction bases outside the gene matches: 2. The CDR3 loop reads CASRGTGGHTEAFF. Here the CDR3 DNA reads TGTGCCAGCAGGGGGACAGGGGGCCACACTGAAGCTTTCTTT.

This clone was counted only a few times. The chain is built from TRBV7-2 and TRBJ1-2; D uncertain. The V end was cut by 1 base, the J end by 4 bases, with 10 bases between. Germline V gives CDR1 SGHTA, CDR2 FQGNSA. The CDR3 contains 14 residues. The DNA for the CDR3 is TGTGCCAGCAGCTTAGAGCCTTTGAGCTATGGCTACACCTTC. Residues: CASSLEPLSYGYTF. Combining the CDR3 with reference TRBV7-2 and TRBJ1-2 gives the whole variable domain GAGVSQSPSNKVTEKGKDVELRCDPISGHTALYWYRQSLGQGLEFLIYFQGNSAPDKSGLPSDRFSAERTGGSVSTLTIQRTQQEDSAVYLCASSLEPLSYGYTFGSGTRLTVV.

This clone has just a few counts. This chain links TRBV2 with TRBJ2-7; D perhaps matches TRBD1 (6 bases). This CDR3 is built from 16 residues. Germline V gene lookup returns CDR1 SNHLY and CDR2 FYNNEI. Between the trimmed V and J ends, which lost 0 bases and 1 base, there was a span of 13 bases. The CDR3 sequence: CASSEATGSGSYEQYF. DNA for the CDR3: TGTGCCAGCAGTGAAGCCACAGGGTCGGGGTCCTACGAGCAGTACTTC.

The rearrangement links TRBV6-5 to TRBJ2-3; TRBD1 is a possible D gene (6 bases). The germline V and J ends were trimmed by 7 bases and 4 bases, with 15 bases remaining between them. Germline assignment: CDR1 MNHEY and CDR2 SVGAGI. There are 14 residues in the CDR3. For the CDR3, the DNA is TGTGCCAGCAATCAGGGGTGGGGCGCAGATACGCAGTATTTT. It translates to CASNQGWGADTQYF.

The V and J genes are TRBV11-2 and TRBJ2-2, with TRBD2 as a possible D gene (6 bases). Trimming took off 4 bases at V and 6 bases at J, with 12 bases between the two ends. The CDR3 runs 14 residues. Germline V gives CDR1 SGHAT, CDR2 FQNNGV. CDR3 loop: CASSSALAAGELFF. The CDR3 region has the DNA TGTGCCAGCAGCTCCGCACTAGCAGCCGGGGAGCTGTTTTTT.

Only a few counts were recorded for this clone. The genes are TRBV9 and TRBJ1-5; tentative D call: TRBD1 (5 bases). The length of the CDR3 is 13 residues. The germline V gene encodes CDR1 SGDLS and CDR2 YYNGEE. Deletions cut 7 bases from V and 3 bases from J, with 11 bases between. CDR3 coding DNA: TGTGCCAGCGGAGGGACGGCCAATCAGCCCCAGCATTTT. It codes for CASGGTANQPQHF.

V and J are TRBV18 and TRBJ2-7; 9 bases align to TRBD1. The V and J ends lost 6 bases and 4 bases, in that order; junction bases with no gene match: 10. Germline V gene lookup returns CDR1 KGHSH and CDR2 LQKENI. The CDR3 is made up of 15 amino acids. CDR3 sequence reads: CASSPGQGLVYEQYF. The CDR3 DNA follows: TGTGCCAGCTCTCCCGGACAGGGGTTGGTTTACGAGCAGTACTTC.

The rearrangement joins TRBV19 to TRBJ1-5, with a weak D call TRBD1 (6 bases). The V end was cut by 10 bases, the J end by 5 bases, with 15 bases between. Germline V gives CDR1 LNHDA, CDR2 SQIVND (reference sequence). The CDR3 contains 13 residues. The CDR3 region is CAIRGSLDQPQHF. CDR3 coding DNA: TGTGCCATCAGGGGCTCATTGGATCAGCCCCAGCATTTT.

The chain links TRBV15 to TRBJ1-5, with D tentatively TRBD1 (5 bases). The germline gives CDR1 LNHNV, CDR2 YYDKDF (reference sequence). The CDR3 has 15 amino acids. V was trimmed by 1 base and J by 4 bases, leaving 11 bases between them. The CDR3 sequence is CATSRAAGGNQPQHF. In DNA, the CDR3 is TGTGCCACCAGCAGAGCCGCCGGGGGGAATCAGCCCCAGCATTTT.

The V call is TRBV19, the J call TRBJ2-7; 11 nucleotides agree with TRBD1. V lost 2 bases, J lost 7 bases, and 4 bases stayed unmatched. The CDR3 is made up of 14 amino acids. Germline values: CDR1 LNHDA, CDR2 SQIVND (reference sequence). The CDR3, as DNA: TGTGCCAGTAGTATAAGATGGGACAGGGGGGAGCAGTACTTC. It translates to CASSIRWDRGEQYF.

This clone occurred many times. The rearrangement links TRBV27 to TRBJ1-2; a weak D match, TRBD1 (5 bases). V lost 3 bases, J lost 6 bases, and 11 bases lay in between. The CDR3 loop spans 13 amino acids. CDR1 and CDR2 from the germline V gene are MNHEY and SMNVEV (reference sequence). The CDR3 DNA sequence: TGTGCCAGCAGTTTGACGGGGGGACATGGCTACACCTTC. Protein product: CASSLTGGHGYTF.

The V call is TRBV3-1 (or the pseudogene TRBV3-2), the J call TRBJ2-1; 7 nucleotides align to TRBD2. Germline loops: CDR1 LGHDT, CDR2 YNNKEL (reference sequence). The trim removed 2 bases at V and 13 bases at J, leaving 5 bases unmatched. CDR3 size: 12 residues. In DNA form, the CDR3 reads TGTGCCAGCAGCCAACCCGGACTAGTCCAGTTCTTC. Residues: CASSQPGLVQFF.

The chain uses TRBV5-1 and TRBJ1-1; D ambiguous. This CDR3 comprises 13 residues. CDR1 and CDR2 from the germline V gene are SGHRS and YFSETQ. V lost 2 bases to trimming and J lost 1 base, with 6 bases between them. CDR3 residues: CASSFQENTEAFF. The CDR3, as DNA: TGCGCCAGCAGCTTTCAGGAGAACACTGAAGCTTTCTTT.

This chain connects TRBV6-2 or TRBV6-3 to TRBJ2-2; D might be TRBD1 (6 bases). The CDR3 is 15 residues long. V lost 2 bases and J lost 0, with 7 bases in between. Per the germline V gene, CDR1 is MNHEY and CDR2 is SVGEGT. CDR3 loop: CASSYGQSNTGELFF. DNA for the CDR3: TGTGCCAGCAGTTACGGACAGTCGAACACCGGGGAGCTGTTTTTT.

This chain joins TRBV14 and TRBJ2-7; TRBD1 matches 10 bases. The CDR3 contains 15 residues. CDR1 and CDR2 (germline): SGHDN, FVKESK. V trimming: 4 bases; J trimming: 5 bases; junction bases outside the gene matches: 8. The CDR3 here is CASSPLGQGPHEQYF. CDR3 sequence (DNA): TGTGCCAGCAGCCCTCTGGGACAGGGGCCCCACGAGCAGTACTTC.

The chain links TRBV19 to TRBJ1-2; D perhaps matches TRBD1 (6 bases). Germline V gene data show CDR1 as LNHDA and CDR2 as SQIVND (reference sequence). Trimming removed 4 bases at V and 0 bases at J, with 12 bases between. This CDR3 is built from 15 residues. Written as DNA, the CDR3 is TGTGCCAGTAGTACAACAGGGCCCCCTAACTATGGCTACACCTTC. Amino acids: CASSTTGPPNYGYTF.

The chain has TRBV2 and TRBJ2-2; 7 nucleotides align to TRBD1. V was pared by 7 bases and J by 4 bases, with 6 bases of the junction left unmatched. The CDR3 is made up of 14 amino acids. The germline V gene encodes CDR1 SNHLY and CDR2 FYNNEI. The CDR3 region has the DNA TGTGCCAGCATGATGGGGACAGCCACCGGGGAGCTGTTTTTT. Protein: CASMMGTATGELFF.